This TCR beta chain was documented in a study of CD8 T cells in Susac syndrome. Remarks on this clonotype: Its antigen is as yet unknown.

General study points: Peak Susac CD8+ clonal expansion was seen in TEMRA cells and active patients. Across the total CD8+ repertoires, around 15 Susac-specific public clones were detected, and across the CD8+ TEMRA repertoires, a few such clones were detected.

The CDR3 is 17 residues long. Trimming removed 1 base from V and 7 bases from J; junction bases left unmatched: 12. CDR1 is DFQATT, CDR2 SNEGSKA, per germline (reference sequence). Reverse transcription of about 0.5 to 1 ug RNA used random hexamers. The immunoSEQ assay covered 54 Vbeta and 13 Jbeta segments for CDR3. TCRdb reanalysed the immunoSEQ multiplex PCR reads using MiXCR and keeps one entry per CDR3 protein. This table has about 90,000 distinct CDR3 sequences, roughly 95% appearing once. The sample consisted of CD8+ T cells from PBMCs. The receptor comes from a human donor with Susac syndrome. This chain connects TRBV20-1 to TRBJ2-1; TRBD2 aligns across 11 bases. The CDR3 region is CSARAPWLAGGSNEQFF. The CDR3 DNA reads as TGCAGTGCTAGAGCCCCCTGGCTAGCGGGGGGCAGTAATGAGCAGTTCTTC.